This TCR beta chain was found in a study of Ad26.COV2.S vaccination and SARS-CoV-2 variants. The study's findings and limits: Recipients of either vaccine or placebo displayed similar breadth of non-spike TCRs.

V lost 7 bases, J lost 6 bases, and 18 bases lay in between. The germline V gene has CDR1 MNHEY and CDR2 SVGAGI. The CDR3 contains 14 residues. The treatment denotes: around 19 received Ad26.COV2.S at low or high dose, single or two shots; about five received placebo; per-sample allocation not given. Sampling took place 63 days after the first vaccine or placebo injection. Only in-frame clones appear in the TCRdb table, and some are missing; sequencing was by immunoSEQ multiplex PCR. Of about 320,000 clones listed, around 84% are singletons. Concerning this clone: Its antigen is not identified.

This chain links TRBV6-5 with TRBJ1-1; D is perhaps TRBD1 (5 bases). This sequence originates from a person aged 18-65 years who received the Ad26.COV2.S COVID-19 vaccine or a placebo. Sequences were derived from peripheral blood, sampled in a trial of Ad26.COV2.S vaccine versus placebo. CDR3: CASKIVRDRAEAFF. DNA for the CDR3: TGTGCCAGCAAAATCGTCCGGGACCGGGCTGAAGCTTTCTTT.